A single sample gave rise to the 10 T cell receptor beta chains below, sequenced in a study of response to subunit inactivated influenza vaccine. TCRdb passed the RT-PCR reads through MiXCR, listing each CDR3 protein once. This sample has about half a million distinct CDR3 sequences, with 11% found just once. The starting material was PBMCs from blood, obtained 40 to 50 days after vaccination. The source is a man aged 45-65 years who received an inactivated influenza vaccine.

The V gene is TRBV10-3, the J gene TRBJ2-3; 12 bases map to TRBD2. The CDR3 sequence is 15 residues long. V gave up 6 bases and J gave up 3 bases; unmatched junction bases: 4. The germline gives CDR1 ENHRY, CDR2 SYGVKD. CDR3 residues: CAIRTSGGSTDTQYF. The CDR3, as DNA: TGTGCCATCAGAACTAGCGGGGGGTCTACAGATACGCAGTATTTT.

For the CDR3, the DNA is TGTGCCAGCAGCACACGTACTAGCGGGCCTAACACCGGGGAGCTGTTTTTT. Translated: CASSTRTSGPNTGELFF. The chain carries TRBV7-9 and TRBJ2-2, with TRBD2 matching over 9 bases. The germline CDR1 and CDR2 sequences are SEHNR and FQNEAQ (reference sequence). Trimming at V came to 5 bases and at J to 2 bases, leaving 9 bases not matched to a gene. The CDR3 contains 17 residues.

In its sample, this clonotype was seen a few times. The V call is TRBV5-1, the J call TRBJ2-3, with 11 bases matching TRBD1. Trimming took 3 bases from V and 4 from J; bases not matched to a gene: 7. CDR1 is SGHRS, CDR2 YFSETQ, per germline. This CDR3 is 16 amino acids long. CDR3 nucleotide sequence: TGCGCCAGCAGCTGGACCGGGACAGGGGGATCAGATACGCAGTATTTT. As protein: CASSWTGTGGSDTQYF.

This clonotype was counted a few times. The rearrangement uses TRBV4-1 and TRBJ2-7; D might be TRBD2 (5 bases). The V gene's germline CDR1 is MGHRA and CDR2 YSYEKL. V shed 1 base and J shed 5 bases, with 12 bases lying between them. The CDR3 sequence is 14 residues long. The CDR3 DNA reads as TGCGCCAGCAGCCAAGTTGAGGGAGTGGACGAGCAGTACTTC. Its translation: CASSQVEGVDEQYF.

The V gene is TRBV2, the J gene TRBJ2-7; 8 bases are a match to TRBD1. Per germline, CDR1 SNHLY and CDR2 FYNNEI. V was pared by 7 bases and J by 2 bases, with 7 bases of the junction left unmatched. The CDR3 runs 14 residues. CDR3 bases: TGTGCCAGCACTTTGGACAGGGAGGCCTACGAGCAGTACTTC. It codes for CASTLDREAYEQYF.

The chain carries TRBV11-1 and TRBJ2-3, with TRBD1 as a possible D gene (5 bases). Germline CDR1 is SGHAT and CDR2 is FQDESV (reference sequence). CDR3 length: 14 amino acids. Trimming took off 5 bases at V and 2 bases at J, with 11 bases between the two ends. CDR3 protein: CASSHMTVTDTQYF. CDR3 DNA sequence: TGTGCCAGCAGCCACATGACAGTCACAGATACGCAGTATTTT.

This chain joins TRBV7-2 and TRBJ2-3, with TRBD2 matching 9 bases. V trimming: 5 bases; J trimming: 5 bases; junction bases outside the gene matches: 14. The CDR3 runs 17 residues. Germline V gene data show CDR1 as SGHTA and CDR2 as FQGNSA. The CDR3 sequence is CASSPPGLALRRDTQYF. In DNA, the CDR3 is TGTGCCAGCAGCCCACCGGGACTAGCCCTTAGGCGAGATACGCAGTATTTT.

This sequence joins TRBV9 and TRBJ2-1; D is undetermined. The CDR3 length is 11 residues. Germline CDR1 and CDR2: SGDLS and YYNGEE. The V gene lost 0 bases and the J gene lost 9 bases, with 4 bases spanning the gap. This chain's CDR3 is CASSVEGEQFF. The CDR3 nucleotides read TGTGCCAGCAGCGTAGAGGGTGAGCAGTTCTTC.

This clonotype has more than one count but fewer than ten. V and J are TRBV20-1 and TRBJ2-6; weak D call: TRBD1 (6 bases). Germline CDR1 and CDR2: DFQATT and SNEGSKA (reference sequence). The V end was cut by 5 bases, the J end by 0 bases, with 14 bases between. This CDR3 is 16 amino acids long. The CDR3 protein is CSARSDSLSGANVLTF. The CDR3 nucleotides read TGCAGTGCTCGCTCGGACAGCCTCTCTGGGGCCAACGTCCTGACTTTC.

This clonotype was detected many times. V and J are TRBV5-1 and TRBJ2-3; D is ambiguous. V lost 2 bases to trimming and J lost 4 bases, with 8 bases between them. Germline loops: CDR1 SGHRS, CDR2 YFSETQ. The CDR3 is 13 amino acids. DNA of the CDR3: TGCGCCAGCAGCTTTACCGGAGCAGATACGCAGTATTTT. Protein product: CASSFTGADTQYF.